The rows below give T cell receptor beta chains drawn from one sample of a study of CD8 T cells in ankylosing spondylitis. TCRdb used MiXCR to reprocess the 5' RACE reads, holding one entry per CDR3 protein. The sample contains around 130,000 distinct CDR3 sequences, approximately 10% of which appear only once. The sequencing sample was made of blood, either unsorted or a sorted T cell fraction (not recorded which). The receptors stem from a male donor with ankylosing spondylitis or in good health (not recorded which). The CDR3 runs from the conserved cysteine through the conserved F or W. Each record gives: clone size, D gene, V gene, J gene, CDR3 DNA, CDR3 protein. A D gene is named only where the DNA matches it firmly. A row's size may be missing; if present it is once, few, many or a size class.

abundance: many
d_gene: .
v_gene: TRBV20-1
j_gene: TRBJ2-7
CDR3nt: TGCAGTGCTAGACGAGCAGGGGTTTCCAACGAGCAGTACTTC
CDR3aa: CSARRAGVSNEQYF

abundance: few
d_gene: .
v_gene: TRBV4-3
j_gene: TRBJ2-5
CDR3nt: TGCGCCAGCAGCCAAGATCTCGACAGTGGGGAGACCCAGTACTTC
CDR3aa: CASSQDLDSGETQYF

abundance: .
d_gene: TRBD1
v_gene: TRBV6-1
j_gene: TRBJ2-4
CDR3nt: TGTGCCAGCAGTGAAGCGACCGGGACAGGGCGGTACTTC
CDR3aa: CASSEATGTGRYF

abundance: many
d_gene: TRBD1
v_gene: TRBV29-1
j_gene: TRBJ1-5
CDR3nt: TGCAGCGTTGCCTCCGGGACAGGGAATCAGCCCCAGCATTTT
CDR3aa: CSVASGTGNQPQHF

abundance: many
d_gene: TRBD2
v_gene: TRBV20-1
j_gene: TRBJ2-1
CDR3nt: TGCAGTGCTAGTCGGGCTAGCGGGAGCAATGAGCAGTTCTTC
CDR3aa: CSASRASGSNEQFF

abundance: many
d_gene: .
v_gene: TRBV20-1
j_gene: TRBJ1-2
CDR3nt: TGCAGTGCTAGAGATCTGCAGGAGCTGGATGGCTACACCTTC
CDR3aa: CSARDLQELDGYTF

abundance: many
d_gene: .
v_gene: TRBV4-3
j_gene: TRBJ2-7
CDR3nt: TGCGCCAGCAGCCAAGACAGGGGGGGCTACGAGCAGTACTTC
CDR3aa: CASSQDRGGYEQYF

abundance: many
d_gene: .
v_gene: TRBV7-2
j_gene: TRBJ2-2
CDR3nt: TGTGCCAGCAGCCGACAGCGCCTCACCGGGGAGCTGTTTTTT
CDR3aa: CASSRQRLTGELFF

abundance: .
d_gene: .
v_gene: TRBV11-2
j_gene: TRBJ2-7
CDR3nt: TGTGCCAGCAGCACGGCCTACGAGCAGTACTTC
CDR3aa: CASSTAYEQYF

abundance: many
d_gene: TRBD2
v_gene: TRBV12-3/TRBV12-4
j_gene: TRBJ2-1
CDR3nt: TGTGCCAGCAGTCCCGGGAGGGCCCTCTACAATGAGCAGTTCTTC
CDR3aa: CASSPGRALYNEQFF

abundance: few
d_gene: TRBD2
v_gene: TRBV19
j_gene: TRBJ2-7
CDR3nt: TGTGCCAGTAGTTCTCCGGGACTAGCGGGAGGAACCTACGAGCAGTACTTC
CDR3aa: CASSSPGLAGGTYEQYF

abundance: few
d_gene: .
v_gene: TRBV7-9
j_gene: TRBJ1-1
CDR3nt: TGTGCCAGCAGCTTAACAGTGATGAACACTGAAGCTTTCTTT
CDR3aa: CASSLTVMNTEAFF

abundance: few
d_gene: .
v_gene: TRBV21-1
j_gene: TRBJ2-7
CDR3nt: TGTGCCAGCAGCAAAGTTCCTAGCGGGATCCACGAGCAGTACTTC
CDR3aa: CASSKVPSGIHEQYF

abundance: many
d_gene: .
v_gene: TRBV20-1
j_gene: TRBJ1-1
CDR3nt: TGCAGTGCTAGAGGGGCAGGCCGGGATGAAGCTTTCTTT
CDR3aa: CSARGAGRDEAFF

abundance: many
d_gene: .
v_gene: TRBV7-9
j_gene: TRBJ2-3
CDR3nt: TGTGCCAGCAGCTTCGGGCAGGGCACCCTCCCGCAGTATTTT
CDR3aa: CASSFGQGTLPQYF

abundance: .
d_gene: .
v_gene: TRBV18
j_gene: TRBJ2-7
CDR3nt: TGTGCCAGCTCACTCACTGCCCTTGATGGAAGGGATGACTTTCGGTACGAGCAGTACTTC
CDR3aa: CASSLTALDGRDDFRYEQYF